This paragraph reports one T cell receptor beta chain. Time point: blood at routine non-recurrence follow-up after resection. No cells were sorted before sequencing. The whole RNA sequenced was extracted from tumor, nontumor lung or frozen PBMC. Individual TCR cDNA molecules each bore their own unique molecular identifier. TCRdb redid the calling of the 5' RACE reads with MiXCR, one entry per CDR3 protein. Of 40,000 to 50,000 distinct CDR3 sequences in the sample, 8% to 11% were seen once. These data originate in a study of spatial heterogeneity in lung cancer. Whole-study context: Sequenced follow-up PBMC samples came a median of about 23 months after resection, where available. The study observed each unique TCR and UMI combination more than ten times on average in raw reads.

Germline V gene lookup returns CDR1 SGHTA and CDR2 FQGTGA. With 4 bases clipped from V and 0 bases from J, the junction kept 7 bases outside the gene matches. This CDR3 has 16 amino acids. The sequences come from PBMCs, collected at follow-up. The source is a female donor with early-stage non-small cell lung cancer. This chain uses TRBV7-3 with TRBJ2-5, with 8 nucleotides matching TRBD2. The CDR3 sequence: CASSSPELADQETQYF. CDR3 DNA sequence: TGTGCCAGCAGCTCCCCTGAACTAGCGGACCAAGAGACCCAGTACTTC.